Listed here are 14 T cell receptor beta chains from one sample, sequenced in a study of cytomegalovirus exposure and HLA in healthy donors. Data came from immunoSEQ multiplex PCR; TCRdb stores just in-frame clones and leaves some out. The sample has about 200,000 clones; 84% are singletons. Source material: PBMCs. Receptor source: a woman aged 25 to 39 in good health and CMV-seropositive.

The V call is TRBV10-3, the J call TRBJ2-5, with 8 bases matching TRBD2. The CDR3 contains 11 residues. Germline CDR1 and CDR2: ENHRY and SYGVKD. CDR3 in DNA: TGTGCGATCGGGGGGGGAGAGACCCAGTACTTC. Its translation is CAIGGGETQYF.

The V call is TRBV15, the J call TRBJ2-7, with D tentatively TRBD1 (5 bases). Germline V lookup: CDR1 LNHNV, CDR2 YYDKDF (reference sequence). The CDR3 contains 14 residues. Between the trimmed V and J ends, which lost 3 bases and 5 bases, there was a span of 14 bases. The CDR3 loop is CATSRATGSDEQYF. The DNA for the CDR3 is TGTGCCACCAGCAGGGCCACAGGCTCTGACGAGCAGTACTTC.

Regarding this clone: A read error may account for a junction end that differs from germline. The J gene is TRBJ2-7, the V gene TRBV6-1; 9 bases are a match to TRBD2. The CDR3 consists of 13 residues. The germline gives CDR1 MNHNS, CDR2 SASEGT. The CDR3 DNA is TGTGCCAGCAGTGAAACTAGCGGGCCTCAGTTCGACTTC. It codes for CASSETSGPQFDF.

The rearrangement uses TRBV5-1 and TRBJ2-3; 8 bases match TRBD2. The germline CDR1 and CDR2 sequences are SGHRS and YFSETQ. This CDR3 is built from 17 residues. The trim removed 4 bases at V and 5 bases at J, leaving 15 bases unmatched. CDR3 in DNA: TGCGCCAGCAGCACGGTAGCGGCGGGAGGCGTCGGAGATACGCAGTATTTT. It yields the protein CASSTVAAGGVGDTQYF.

The CDR3, as DNA: TGTGCCAGCGTACGACAGGGAAGCACAGATACGCAGTATTTT. Encoded protein: CASVRQGSTDTQYF. This chain connects TRBV2 to TRBJ2-3, with 7 bases aligning to TRBD1. The J segment lost 0 bases and the V segment lost 8 bases, leaving 5 bases of the junction unmatched. The CDR3 runs 14 residues. The germline V gene has CDR1 SNHLY and CDR2 FYNNEI.

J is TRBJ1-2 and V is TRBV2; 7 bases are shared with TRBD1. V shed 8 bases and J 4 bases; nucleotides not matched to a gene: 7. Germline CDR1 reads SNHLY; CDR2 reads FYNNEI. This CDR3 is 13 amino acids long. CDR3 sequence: CASSGGAIYGYTF. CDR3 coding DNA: TGTGCCAGCTCAGGGGGTGCCATCTATGGCTACACCTTC.

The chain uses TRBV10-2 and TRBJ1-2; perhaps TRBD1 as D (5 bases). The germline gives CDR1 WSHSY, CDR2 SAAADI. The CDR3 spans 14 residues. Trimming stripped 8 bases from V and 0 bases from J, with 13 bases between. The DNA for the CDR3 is TGCGCCAGCGGCCAGGGTGCCGCTAACTATGGCTACACCTTC. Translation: CASGQGAANYGYTF.

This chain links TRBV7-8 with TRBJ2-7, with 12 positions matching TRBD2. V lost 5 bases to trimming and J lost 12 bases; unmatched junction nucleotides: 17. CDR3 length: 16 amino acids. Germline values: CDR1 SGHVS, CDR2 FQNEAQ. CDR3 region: CASSPSGLAGRVGTYF. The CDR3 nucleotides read TGTGCCAGCAGCCCGAGCGGACTAGCGGGAAGGGTTGGGACGTACTTC.

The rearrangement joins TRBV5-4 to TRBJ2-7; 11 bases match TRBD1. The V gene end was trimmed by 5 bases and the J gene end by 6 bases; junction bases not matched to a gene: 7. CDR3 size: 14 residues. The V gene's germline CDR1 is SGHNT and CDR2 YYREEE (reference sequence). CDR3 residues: CASRPGQGGGEQYF. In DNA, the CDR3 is TGTGCCAGCAGACCGGGACAGGGGGGTGGCGAGCAGTACTTC.

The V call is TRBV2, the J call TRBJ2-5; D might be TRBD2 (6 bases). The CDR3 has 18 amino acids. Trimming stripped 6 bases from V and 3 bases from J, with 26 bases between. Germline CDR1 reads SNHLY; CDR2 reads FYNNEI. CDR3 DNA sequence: TGTGCCAGCAGGCCCTCCCCAAAGGTAGCGGAGGCGGAAGAGACCCAGTACTTC. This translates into CASRPSPKVAEAEETQYF. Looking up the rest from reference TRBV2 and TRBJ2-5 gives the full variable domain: EPEVTQTPSHQVTQMGQEVILRCVPISNHLYFYWYRQILGQKVEFLVSFYNNEISEKSEIFDDQFSVERPDGSNFTLKIRSTKLEDSAMYFCASRPSPKVAEAEETQYFGPGTRLLVL.

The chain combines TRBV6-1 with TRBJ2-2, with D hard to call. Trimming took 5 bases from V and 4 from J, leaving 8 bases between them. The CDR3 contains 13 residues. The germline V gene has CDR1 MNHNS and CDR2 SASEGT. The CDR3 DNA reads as TGTGCCAGCAGTTTCTCGGGCACCGGGGAGCTGTTTTTT. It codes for CASSFSGTGELFF.

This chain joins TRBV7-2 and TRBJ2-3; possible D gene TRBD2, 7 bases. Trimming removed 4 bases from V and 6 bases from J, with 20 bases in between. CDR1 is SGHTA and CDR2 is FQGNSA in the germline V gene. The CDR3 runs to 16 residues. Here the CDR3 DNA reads TGTGCCAGCAGCTATCGGGGGGCGCTTTTCCGGGATACGCAGTATTTT. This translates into CASSYRGALFRDTQYF.

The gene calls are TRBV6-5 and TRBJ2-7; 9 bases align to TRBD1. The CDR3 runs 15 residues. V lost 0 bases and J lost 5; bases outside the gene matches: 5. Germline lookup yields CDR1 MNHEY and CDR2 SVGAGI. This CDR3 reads CASSYSGTGHNEQYF. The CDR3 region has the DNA TGTGCCAGCAGTTACTCCGGGACAGGGCACAACGAGCAGTACTTC.

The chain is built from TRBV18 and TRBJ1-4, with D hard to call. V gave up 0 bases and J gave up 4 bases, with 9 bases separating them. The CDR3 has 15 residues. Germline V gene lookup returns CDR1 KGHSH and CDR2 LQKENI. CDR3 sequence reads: CASSPPGEGNEKLFF. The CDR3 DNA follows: TGTGCCAGCTCACCACCGGGCGAGGGTAATGAAAAACTGTTTTTT.